This T cell receptor (beta chain) was captured in a study of T-cell reconstitution after alpha-beta-depleted transplantation in children. Study-wide results and caveats: In patients about two months after transplant, alpha-beta T cells reportedly arose from several hundred expanded graft clones. A year had passed since transplant, and T-cell counts and diversity by then came mostly from newly produced T cells. The origin of high day-60 TCRbeta diversity in some patients lay in surviving recipient T cells and thymic progenitors.

Unique molecular identifiers were incorporated into the prepared TCRbeta library. TCRdb ran MiXCR on the PCR reads and lists one entry per CDR3 protein. The sample yields some 450,000 distinct CDR3 sequences, about 45% seen once. Concerning this clonotype: What it recognizes is unknown.

Sequenced material: PBMCs, taken before TCRalphabeta/CD19-depleted stem cell transplant. The receptor comes from a girl aged 2-15 years with aplastic anemia, due to receive a stem cell transplant.

The CDR3: CASSGRTSGGPNHYEQYF. The CDR3 region has the DNA TGTGCCAGCAGCGGACGGACTAGCGGGGGTCCCAACCACTACGAGCAGTACTTC. V is TRBV7-3 and J is TRBJ2-7, with 13 nucleotides matching TRBD2. The CDR3 contains 18 residues. Looked up from germline, CDR1 is SGHTA and CDR2 is FQGTGA. The ends lost 5 bases at V and 3 bases at J; junction bases unmatched: 13.